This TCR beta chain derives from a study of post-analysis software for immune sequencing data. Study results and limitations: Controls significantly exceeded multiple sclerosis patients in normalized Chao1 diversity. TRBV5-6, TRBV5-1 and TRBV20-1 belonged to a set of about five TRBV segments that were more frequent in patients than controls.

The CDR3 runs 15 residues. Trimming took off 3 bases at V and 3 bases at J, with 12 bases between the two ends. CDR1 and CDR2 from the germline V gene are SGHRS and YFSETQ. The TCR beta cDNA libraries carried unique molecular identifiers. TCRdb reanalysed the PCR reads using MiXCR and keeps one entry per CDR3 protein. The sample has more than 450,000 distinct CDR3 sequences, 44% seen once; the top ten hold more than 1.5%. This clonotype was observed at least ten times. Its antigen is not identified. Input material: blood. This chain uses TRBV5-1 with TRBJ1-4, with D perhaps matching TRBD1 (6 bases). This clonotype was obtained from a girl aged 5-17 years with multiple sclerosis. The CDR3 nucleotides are TGCGCCAGCAGCTCCGGGACAAGGCCTAATGAAAAACTGTTTTTT. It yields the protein CASSSGTRPNEKLFF.